This TCR beta chain was identified in a study of blood T cell repertoires in COVID-19. Study summary: COVID-19 samples, acute and convalescent, were from the United States, Italy and Spain. The cDNA or gDNA used as material had been derived from T cells, B-cell-depleted T cells, or PBMCs.

The CDR3 has 15 amino acids. Trimming took 6 bases from V and 0 from J; bases not matched to a gene: 3. The germline gives CDR1 MNHEY, CDR2 SVGAGI. Per the original methods: Estimation of nucleated cell counts was performed using reference gene primer amplification. Produced via immunoSEQ multiplex PCR; TCRdb's table is partial and in-frame only. V, J and clone size are those of that table, while D and trimming were read from the DNA. This sample has 55,000 to 75,000 clones; 81% occur once, and the top ten carry over 8.5%. Sequencing was performed on peripheral blood. This sequence joins TRBV6-5 and TRBJ2-2, with 8 bases aligning to TRBD1. This TCR was recovered from a human donor in a cohort sampled during active COVID-19. The CDR3 here is CASRMDRANTGELFF. The CDR3 bases are TGTGCCAGCAGGATGGACAGGGCGAACACCGGGGAGCTGTTTTTT.